A selection of T cell receptor beta chains follows, all from one sample in a study of T cells in Graves' hyperthyroidism and ophthalmopathy. TCRdb re-called the multiplex PCR reads through MiXCR, storing one row per CDR3 protein. Of about 770,000 distinct CDR3 sequences listed, approximately 18% are singletons. Input material: blood. These receptor sequences come from a woman aged 50 to 65 with Graves' hyperthyroidism that later progressed to Graves' ophthalmopathy. Each CDR3 is given with its conserved first and last residue. D genes are given only for firm matches. Expanded clones get a size class; other rows say once, few or many, or leave the size out.

j_gene | abundance | v_gene | d_gene | CDR3nt | CDR3aa
TRBJ1-1 | many | TRBV29-1 | NA | TGCAGCTTCGAGGGGGGACTGCAGAACACTGAAGCTTTCTTT | CSFEGGLQNTEAFF
TRBJ1-5 | many | TRBV5-1 | NA | TGCGCCAGCAGACCCAGGGAAAATAGCAATCAGCCCCAGCATTTT | CASRPRENSNQPQHF
TRBJ1-5 | few | TRBV2 | NA | TGTGCCAGCAGGGAGGACAGTTTAAATCAGCCCCAGCATTTT | CASREDSLNQPQHF
TRBJ2-7 | many | TRBV3-1 | NA | TGTGCCAGCAGCCAAGACCAGATCCAATCTACCTACGAGCAGTACTTC | CASSQDQIQSTYEQYF
TRBJ2-2 | NA | TRBV18 | TRBD1 | TGTGCCAGCTCACCACCGCAGGGGGCAGAGAGCACCGGGGAGCTGTTTTTT | CASSPPQGAESTGELFF
TRBJ2-5 | NA | TRBV20-1 | TRBD2 | TGCAGTGCTAGAGAACCCGGGACTAGCGGGGGGATGGAGACCCAGTACTTC | CSAREPGTSGGMETQYF
TRBJ1-1 | NA | TRBV13 | NA | TGTGCCAGCAGCTCACAGGGAGAGTTAAACACTGAAGCTTTCTTT | CASSSQGELNTEAFF
TRBJ2-7 | NA | TRBV5-1 | NA | TGCGCCAGCAGCTTGGGACGCGGACACGTCGACGAGCAGTACTTC | CASSLGRGHVDEQYF
TRBJ2-7 | NA | TRBV20-1 | NA | TGCAGTGCTAGAGATTTCGTCTTCCCGAACGAGCAGTACTTC | CSARDFVFPNEQYF
TRBJ2-2 | few | TRBV10-3 | TRBD1 | TGTGCCATCAGTGAGGCCGGGACAGGGGGCACCGGGGAGCTGTTTTTT | CAISEAGTGGTGELFF
TRBJ1-2 | few | TRBV7-2 | TRBD1 | TGTGCCAGCAGTCTCCCCGACAGGGTCGTTAATGGCTACACCTTC | CASSLPDRVVNGYTF
TRBJ2-3 | NA | TRBV20-1 | TRBD2 | TGCAGCGCTGGAAGCGGGGGGGCAGCAGATACGCAGTATTTT | CSAGSGGAADTQYF
TRBJ1-5 | few | TRBV11-2 | NA | TGTGCCAGCAGCTTGGTATGGGGCAATCAGCCCCAGCATTTT | CASSLVWGNQPQHF
TRBJ2-3 | NA | TRBV12-3/TRBV12-4 | NA | TGTGCCAGCAGTTGGGGGGTACATGATACGCAGTATTTT | CASSWGVHDTQYF
TRBJ1-1 | NA | TRBV10-3 | TRBD1 | TGTGCCATCAGTGAGCCCACAGGGGGCGGAACTGAAGCTTTCTTT | CAISEPTGGGTEAFF
TRBJ2-3 | few | TRBV24-1 | TRBD2 | TGTGCCACCATGGCTAGCGGGGGTCATACGCAGTATTTT | CATMASGGHTQYF
TRBJ2-1 | NA | TRBV10-3 | TRBD1 | TGTGCCATCAGCGCTTATGACAGGGGACCCGAGGGCTCCTACAATGAGCAGTTCTTC | CAISAYDRGPEGSYNEQFF
TRBJ1-4 | many | TRBV5-1 | NA | TGCGCCAGCAGCACCTGGGGGATTAATGAAAAACTGTTTTTT | CASSTWGINEKLFF
TRBJ1-1 | many | TRBV3-1 | NA | TGTGCCAGCAGCCAAGGGGCCCCGAACACTGAAGCTTTCTTT | CASSQGAPNTEAFF
TRBJ1-2 | NA | TRBV5-1 | TRBD1 | TGCGCCAGTACAGGGGGCTGGGGCTACACCTTC | CASTGGWGYTF
TRBJ2-3 | many | TRBV3-1 | NA | TGTGCCAGCAGCCAAGACAGGGGGGGGACGCAGTATTTT | CASSQDRGGTQYF
TRBJ1-2 | few | TRBV12-3/TRBV12-4 | NA | TGTGCCAGCAGGTACCGGGACGCAGGTCTCGGCTACACCTTC | CASRYRDAGLGYTF